One and the same sample provided the 22 T cell receptor beta chains below, sequenced in a study of T cells after yellow fever vaccination (dated by TCRdb to between 2017 and 2020). To prepare the library, 5' RACE was applied. Sequencing instrument: Illumina HiSeq 2500. The public reads were reprocessed in TCRdb via fastp at Q25 and MiXCR, keeping in-frame beta chains. CDR3 protein sequences are deduplicated, and each keeps its most common genes and DNA. The table for this sample lists just under 85,000 distinct CDR3 sequences; 13% of them were counted only once. Together, the top ten hold approximately 23% of the sample. In light of the paper, this sample's treatment or condition label describes: live attenuated yellow fever vaccine strain. The sequenced sample was CD8+ T cells not binding an NS4B(214-222) dextramer, sorted from PBMCs, obtained less than 25 days after the first yellow fever vaccination. The meaning of the sample's cell subset or site label: NS4B epitope dextramer-negative CD8 T cells. The receptors come from a man between 18 and 35 years old who received the YFV17D yellow fever vaccine.

V usage is TRBV7-9 and J usage is TRBJ1-2, with D possibly matching TRBD1 (6 bases). This CDR3 contains 16 residues. The V end was cut by 1 base, the J end by 4 bases, with 16 bases between. Looked up from germline, CDR1 is SEHNR and CDR2 is FQNEAQ (reference sequence). CDR3 loop: CASSLGWTETFYGYTF. The CDR3 DNA sequence: TGTGCCAGCAGCTTAGGTTGGACAGAAACATTCTATGGCTACACCTTC. The entire variable domain, with the rest obtained from reference TRBV7-9 and TRBJ1-2, is as follows: DTGVSQNPRHKITKRGQNVTFRCDPISEHNRLYWYRQTLGQGPEFLTYFQNEAQLEKSRLLSDRFSAERPKGSFSTLEIQRTEQGDSAMYLCASSLGWTETFYGYTFGSGTRLTVV.

There are many counts of this clonotype. The V call is TRBV20-1, the J call TRBJ2-1, with no clear D. Germline V gene sequence: CDR1 DFQATT, CDR2 SNEGSKA (reference sequence). The V gene lost 7 bases and the J gene lost 7 bases, with 26 bases spanning the gap. This CDR3 region has 16 residues. The CDR3 DNA reads as TGCAGTGGATCCTTGGAAGGGCTGGTTAACGAGAATGAGCAGTTCTTC. This sequence encodes CSGSLEGLVNENEQFF.

This clonotype was detected a few times. J is TRBJ1-1 and V is TRBV20-1; D possibly corresponds to TRBD1 (5 bases). This CDR3 has 14 amino acids. From germline, CDR1 is DFQATT and CDR2 SNEGSKA (reference sequence). V shed 0 bases and J shed 1 base, with 9 bases lying between them. CDR3 sequence: CSARDRGKNTEAFF. DNA for the CDR3: TGCAGTGCTAGAGATCGGGGGAAGAACACTGAAGCTTTCTTT.

A few counts support this clonotype. The genes are TRBV12-5 and TRBJ2-3; no clear D gene. Germline V lookup: CDR1 LGHNT, CDR2 FRNRAP. V lost 3 bases and J lost 7, with 8 bases in between. The CDR3 is 12 amino acids. CDR3 nucleotides: TGTGCTAGTGGTTTTTCTCCCAATACGCAGTATTTT. It encodes CASGFSPNTQYF. The variable domain in full, completed from reference TRBV12-5 and TRBJ2-3, reads DARVTQTPRHKVTEMGQEVTMRCQPILGHNTVFWYRQTMMQGLELLAYFRNRAPLDDSGMPKDRFSAEMPDATLATLKIQPSEPRDSAVYFCASGFSPNTQYFGPGTRLTVL.

This clonotype was found a few times. CDR3 protein: CASSYSAGDEQFF. CDR3 sequence (DNA): TGTGCCAGCAGTTACTCGGCCGGAGATGAGCAGTTCTTC. V gene TRBV6-5 combines with J gene TRBJ2-1, with D hard to call. CDR1 and CDR2 from the germline V gene are MNHEY and SVGAGI. This CDR3 spans 13 amino acids. Deletions cut 0 bases from V and 8 bases from J, with 8 bases between.

This clonotype was recorded a few times. The V call is TRBV19, the J call TRBJ2-5; 7 bases match TRBD2. The junction had 7 bases not matched to a gene; V was cut back by 2 bases and J by 1 base. CDR3 length equals 16 residues. CDR1 and CDR2 (germline): LNHDA, SQIVND (reference sequence). CDR3 coding DNA: TGTGCCAGTAGTATATGGCCGGGGGGTCTCCAAGAGACCCAGTACTTC. Its translation is CASSIWPGGLQETQYF.

This clonotype was counted only a few times. This chain uses TRBV29-1 with TRBJ2-2; 7 bases are shared with TRBD1. Trimming at V came to 6 bases and at J to 1 base, leaving 2 bases not matched to a gene. Germline CDR1 and CDR2: SQVTM and ANQGSEA. The CDR3 is 13 amino acids. In DNA form, the CDR3 reads TGCAGCGTAAGACAGGGGAACACCGGGGAGCTGTTTTTT. It codes for CSVRQGNTGELFF.

This clonotype was detected only a few times. This chain joins TRBV7-9 and TRBJ2-5; D ambiguous. The ends were cut back, 4 bases at V and 5 bases at J, with 14 bases in the middle. CDR3 size: 14 residues. CDR1 and CDR2 from the germline V gene are SEHNR and FQNEAQ (reference sequence). The CDR3 spells CASSSDLDPETQYF. CDR3 coding DNA: TGTGCCAGCAGCTCAGACCTGGATCCGGAGACCCAGTACTTC.

The chain recombines TRBV6-5 with TRBJ2-5, with D maybe TRBD1 (6 bases). With 1 base removed from V and 3 bases from J, the gap between germline ends came to 12 bases. From germline, CDR1 is MNHEY and CDR2 SVGAGI. The CDR3 has 15 residues. The CDR3 is CASSYWAQGEETQYF. In DNA, the CDR3 is TGTGCCAGCAGTTACTGGGCACAGGGTGAAGAGACCCAGTACTTC.

This chain joins TRBV11-2 and TRBJ2-3; weak D call: TRBD2 (6 bases). Trimming left V 2 bases short and J 3 bases short, with 12 bases between. Germline CDR1 and CDR2: SGHAT and FQNNGV. This CDR3 has 15 amino acids. DNA for the CDR3: TGTGCCAGCAGCTTATTTGGGGGGAGTACAGATACGCAGTATTTT. Protein: CASSLFGGSTDTQYF.

This chain links TRBV12-3 or TRBV12-4 with TRBJ1-5; the D gene is possibly TRBD1 (6 bases). CDR3 length: 14 residues. The V gene lost 6 bases and the J gene lost 4 bases, with 13 bases spanning the gap. The CDR3 protein is CASRTGQQNQPQHF. The CDR3 DNA reads TGTGCCAGCAGGACCGGACAGCAGAATCAGCCCCAGCATTTT.

This chain joins TRBV10-3 and TRBJ2-3, with 10 bases matching TRBD2. Germline V gene sequence: CDR1 ENHRY, CDR2 SYGVKD. CDR3 length: 17 residues. Trimming removed 3 bases from V and 5 bases from J; junction bases left unmatched: 11. CDR3 bases: TGTGCCATCAGTGATTTCGAGCGGGGGGGCCTCAAAGATACGCAGTATTTT. It codes for CAISDFERGGLKDTQYF.

This clonotype has just a few counts. The rearrangement joins TRBV20-1 to TRBJ2-7, with 14 bases identical to TRBD2. V was clipped by 0 bases and J by 4 bases; unmatched bases: 14. The CDR3 covers 19 residues. CDR1 and CDR2 (germline): DFQATT, SNEGSKA (reference sequence). CDR3 in DNA: TGCAGTGCTAGAGATGAAATAGGACTAGCGGGGGGCCTCCCATACGAGCAGTACGTC. Amino acids: CSARDEIGLAGGLPYEQYV.

This chain links TRBV12-3 or TRBV12-4 with TRBJ2-1, with 13 bases fitting TRBD2. V lost 0 bases, J lost 9 bases, and 8 bases stayed unmatched. The CDR3 contains 17 residues. The CDR3 loop reads CASSLAELAGGLVEQFF. The DNA for the CDR3 is TGTGCCAGCAGTTTAGCGGAACTAGCGGGGGGGCTCGTTGAGCAGTTCTTC.

The table lists this clonotype with a few counts. The chain recombines TRBV7-9 with TRBJ1-1; D is unresolved. The CDR3 consists of 12 residues. The germline gives CDR1 SEHNR, CDR2 FQNEAQ (reference sequence). Trimming cost V 5 bases and J 5 bases, with 9 bases left between them. The CDR3 bases are TGTGCCAGCAGCCAGACTCCGACTGAAGCTTTCTTT. As protein: CASSQTPTEAFF.

V is TRBV7-6 and J is TRBJ2-1, with TRBD2 as a possible D gene (6 bases). The CDR3 runs to 15 residues. V was pared by 6 bases and J by 2 bases, with 14 bases between. The germline CDR1 and CDR2 sequences are SGHVS and FNYEAQ. Here the CDR3 reads CASSLGGTAYNEQFF. CDR3 DNA: TGTGCCAGCAGTCTGGGGGGTACCGCCTACAATGAGCAGTTCTTC.

The gene calls are TRBV20-1 and TRBJ1-2; no clear D. This CDR3 has 11 residues. The germline V gene has CDR1 DFQATT and CDR2 SNEGSKA (reference sequence). The CDR3, as DNA: TGCATCTGCGGTAGTAACTATGGCTACACCTTC. The encoded protein is CICGSNYGYTF.

This clonotype was seen at least ten times. V is TRBV20-1 and J is TRBJ2-3; unclear D gene. This CDR3 contains 13 residues. V was pared by 3 bases and J by 2 bases, with 9 bases between. The V gene's germline CDR1 is DFQATT and CDR2 SNEGSKA (reference sequence). The CDR3: CSARARNTDTQYF. The CDR3 DNA reads TGCAGTGCTAGGGCGCGGAACACAGATACGCAGTATTTT.

This clonotype appeared a few times. The chain carries TRBV7-9 and TRBJ2-7; TRBD1 is a possible D gene (6 bases). CDR3 length: 15 amino acids. Germline V lookup: CDR1 SEHNR, CDR2 FQNEAQ (reference sequence). V lost 8 bases, J lost 2 bases, and 19 bases lay in between. CDR3 region: CASVGSTGHAYEQYF. DNA of the CDR3: TGTGCCAGCGTTGGGAGTACAGGGCACGCCTACGAGCAGTACTTC.

The rearrangement links TRBV9 to TRBJ2-7, with TRBD1 matching 12 bases. CDR3 size: 15 residues. J lost 5 bases, V lost 4 bases, and 7 bases had no gene match. Germline V lookup: CDR1 SGDLS, CDR2 YYNGEE. The CDR3 is CASSPGTGGLDEQYF. CDR3 in DNA: TGTGCCAGCAGCCCAGGGACAGGGGGCTTGGACGAGCAGTACTTC.

V is TRBV5-1 and J is TRBJ2-7; D is possibly TRBD1 (7 bases). The germline CDR1 and CDR2 sequences are SGHRS and YFSETQ. The CDR3 length is 13 residues. Trimming cost V 2 bases and J 5 bases, with 11 bases left between them. CDR3 sequence: CASSFGGGDEQYV. In nucleotides, the CDR3 is TGCGCCAGCAGCTTTGGAGGGGGCGACGAGCAGTACGTC.

The chain has TRBV20-1 and TRBJ1-2; D not certain. Germline V gives CDR1 DFQATT, CDR2 SNEGSKA (reference sequence). This CDR3 contains 15 residues. With 7 bases removed from V and 9 bases from J, the gap between germline ends came to 27 bases. CDR3 residues: CSGFPYLDGIYSYTF. The CDR3 DNA is TGCAGTGGATTCCCCTACCTGGACGGAATTTATAGCTACACCTTC.